A single sample is the source of the 31 T cell receptor beta chains below, sequenced in a study of a mutant IDH1 vaccine in newly diagnosed glioma. The repertoire was sequenced with immunoSEQ multiplex PCR; TCRdb's copy has only in-frame clones and lacks some. The sample includes 25,000 to 40,000 clones, roughly 86% of them seen just once. Noted time point: week 35, safety follow-up. Every vaccine dose comprised 300 ug of mutant IDH1 20-mer peptide plus topical imiquimod. For these receptors, no antigen is known. The material was PBMCs, obtained from a glioma patient whose treatment included an IDH1 peptide vaccine. The receptors were sampled from a young man with glioma.

V gene TRBV30 combines with J gene TRBJ2-3; tentatively, D is TRBD1 or TRBD2 (5 bases each). V lost 2 bases, J lost 0 bases, and 15 bases lay in between. CDR1 is GTSNPN and CDR2 is SVGIG in the germline V gene (reference sequence). The CDR3 extends over 16 amino acids. As DNA, the CDR3 is TGTGCCTGGAGTATCCGATGGGGCGGGAGCACAGATACGCAGTATTTT. Translation: CAWSIRWGGSTDTQYF.

The rearrangement links TRBV4-1 to TRBJ1-4, with D tentatively TRBD1 (5 bases). The germline V gene encodes CDR1 MGHRA and CDR2 YSYEKL. V was cut by 2 bases and J by 8 bases, with 12 bases left in between. The CDR3 extends over 14 amino acids. The chain's CDR3 is CASSQIREGEKLFF. The CDR3 DNA reads TGCGCCAGCAGCCAAATTAGGGAGGGGGAAAAACTGTTTTTT.

V and J are TRBV27 and TRBJ1-1; no clear D gene. CDR1 MNHEY and CDR2 SMNVEV come from the germline V gene (reference sequence). This CDR3 region has 14 residues. The V end lost 3 bases, the J end lost 1 base, and 9 bases lay between the germline ends. The CDR3 sequence: CASSFGSRNTEAFF. CDR3 in DNA: TGTGCCAGCAGTTTCGGGTCACGGAACACTGAAGCTTTCTTT.

This rearrangement joins TRBV7-2 to TRBJ2-1, with TRBD2 as a possible D gene (5 bases). The CDR3 totals 13 residues. V was pared by 5 bases and J by 8 bases, with 13 bases between. The V gene's germline CDR1 is SGHTA and CDR2 FQGNSA. Written as DNA, the CDR3 is TGTGCCAGCAGCACTAGGGAGCCCGATGAGCAGTTCTTC. This gives the protein CASSTREPDEQFF.

The table lists this clone with a count of one. This chain uses TRBV29-1 with TRBJ2-2, with a tentative D call TRBD2 (6 bases). This CDR3 is 14 amino acids long. Trimming took off 6 bases at V and 2 bases at J, with 13 bases between the two ends. Germline lookup yields CDR1 SQVTM and CDR2 ANQGSEA. The CDR3 nucleotides are TGCAGCGTCCGGACTACACGAAACACCGGGGAGCTGTTTTTT. Encoded protein: CSVRTTRNTGELFF.

This chain uses TRBV15 with TRBJ1-1, with D unclear. The CDR3 loop spans 16 amino acids. The germline CDR1 and CDR2 sequences are LNHNV and YYDKDF (reference sequence). Trimming stripped 0 bases from V and 0 bases from J, with 11 bases between. CDR3 coding DNA: TGTGCCACCAGCAGAGATATACGGGTTATGAACACTGAAGCTTTCTTT. Translation: CATSRDIRVMNTEAFF.

This chain uses TRBV29-1 with TRBJ2-3, with 7 bases lining up with TRBD1. CDR1 is SQVTM and CDR2 is ANQGSEA in the germline V gene. The length of the CDR3 is 14 residues. The V gene end was trimmed by 3 bases and the J gene end by 2 bases; junction bases not matched to a gene: 5. As DNA, the CDR3 is TGCAGCGTTGACGGGACAGTGAACACAGATACGCAGTATTTT. This sequence encodes CSVDGTVNTDTQYF.

This clone has only one observation. Here the CDR3 reads CATGYRAGTEKLFF. The CDR3 nucleotides are TGTGCCACGGGATACAGGGCTGGGACTGAAAAACTGTTTTTT. The rearrangement joins TRBV2 to TRBJ1-4, with D perhaps TRBD1 (6 bases). Trimming removed 10 bases at V and 7 bases at J, with 19 bases between. The CDR3 sequence is 14 residues long. The germline gives CDR1 SNHLY, CDR2 FYNNEI.

The V and J genes are TRBV5-5 and TRBJ1-1; no clear D gene. V was clipped by 1 base and J by 3 bases, with 7 bases between them. CDR3 length equals 13 residues. Germline V gives CDR1 SGHKS, CDR2 YYEKEE (reference sequence). CDR3 sequence reads: CASSLRQHTEAFF. CDR3 nucleotides: TGTGCCAGCAGCTTGCGGCAACACACTGAAGCTTTCTTT.

V gene TRBV6-5 combines with J gene TRBJ1-1; D uncertain. Deletions cut 5 bases from V and 4 bases from J, with 14 bases between. Germline-derived CDR1 and CDR2 are MNHEY and SVGAGI. This CDR3 contains 14 residues. CDR3 protein: CASSTPGGSTEAFF. The DNA of the CDR3 is TGTGCCAGCAGTACTCCGGGCGGGAGCACTGAAGCTTTCTTT.

V and J are TRBV5-8 and TRBJ2-7, with D possibly called TRBD1 or TRBD2 (6 bases each). With 4 bases removed from V and 4 bases from J, the gap between germline ends came to 21 bases. The CDR3 spans 16 residues. Germline CDR1 SGHTS, CDR2 YDEGEE. The CDR3 bases are TGTGCCAGCAGCGGAGACCAAATCCAGGGGAGGTACGAGCAGTACTTC. Translating it yields CASSGDQIQGRYEQYF.

The chain uses TRBV20-1 and TRBJ2-1; D is ambiguous. Per the germline V gene, CDR1 is DFQATT and CDR2 is SNEGSKA (reference sequence). CDR3 length: 8 residues. Between the trimmed V and J ends, which lost 4 bases and 8 bases, there was a span of 0 bases. The CDR3 nucleotides are TGCAGTGCTAATGAGCAGTTCTTC. Its translation is CSANEQFF.

V is TRBV4-1 and J is TRBJ2-7, with 7 bases identical to TRBD1. The CDR3 is 15 residues long. V lost 1 base, J lost 4 bases, and 7 bases stayed unmatched. Germline V gene sequence: CDR1 MGHRA, CDR2 YSYEKL. The CDR3 nucleotides are TGCGCCAGCAGCCAAGTACGAGGGGGCAAATACGAGCAGTACTTC. Its protein is CASSQVRGGKYEQYF.

This clone was picked up one time. This chain links TRBV23-1 with TRBJ1-2; D is undetermined. TRBV23-1 is treated as an ORF (open reading frame) with a function not yet certain. V was shortened by 9 bases and J by 4 bases, with 18 bases between the two germline ends. The CDR3 is 14 amino acids. The CDR3 DNA reads as TGCGCCAGGGCTAGCTTGATTCCGATCTATGGCTACACCTTC. It is translated as CARASLIPIYGYTF.

This chain connects TRBV5-4 to TRBJ2-5; TRBD1 aligns across 9 bases. CDR1 and CDR2 from the germline V gene are SGHNT and YYREEE (reference sequence). J lost 5 bases, V lost 4 bases, and 6 bases had no gene match. The CDR3 is 14 amino acids. In nucleotides, the CDR3 is TGTGCCAGCAGCCCGGACAGGGGTCGCGAGACCCAGTACTTC. Its translation is CASSPDRGRETQYF.

This sequence joins TRBV5-5 and TRBJ1-1; no clear D gene. V gave up 4 bases and J gave up 0 bases, with 16 bases separating them. The CDR3 is made up of 16 amino acids. In germline, CDR1 is SGHKS, CDR2 YYEKEE (reference sequence). CDR3 region: CASSPLLSNLNTEAFF. CDR3 DNA sequence: TGTGCCAGCAGCCCCCTGCTGAGCAATTTGAACACTGAAGCTTTCTTT.

This clone was counted once. The rearrangement uses TRBV5-1 and TRBJ2-2; 12 bases agree with TRBD2. The CDR3 runs to 18 residues. Per germline, CDR1 SGHRS and CDR2 YFSETQ. With 0 bases clipped from V and 4 bases from J, the junction kept 7 bases outside the gene matches. The chain's CDR3 is CASSLGLAGGPGTGELFF. In nucleotides, the CDR3 is TGCGCCAGCAGCTTGGGCCTAGCGGGAGGGCCGGGCACCGGGGAGCTGTTTTTT.

This chain links TRBV5-1 with TRBJ2-7; TRBD2 is a possible D gene (6 bases). Germline CDR1 is SGHRS and CDR2 is YFSETQ. The CDR3 is made up of 14 amino acids. Between the trimmed V and J ends, which lost 6 bases and 6 bases, there was a span of 19 bases. The CDR3 loop reads CASTPESSVGEQYF. CDR3 nucleotide sequence: TGCGCCAGCACTCCCGAGTCTAGCGTTGGCGAGCAGTACTTC. Full variable domain (rest looked up from reference TRBV5-1 and TRBJ2-7): KAGVTQTPRYLIKTRGQQVTLSCSPISGHRSVSWYQQTPGQGLQFLFEYFSETQRNKGNFPGRFSGRQFSNSRSEMNVSTLELGDSALYLCASTPESSVGEQYFGPGTRLTVT.

V gene TRBV5-1 combines with J gene TRBJ2-2; 7 bases are a match to TRBD1. From germline, CDR1 is SGHRS and CDR2 YFSETQ. The ends lost 2 bases at V and 6 bases at J; junction bases unmatched: 4. This CDR3 spans 14 amino acids. The CDR3 here is CASSFYRGSGELFF. Written as DNA, the CDR3 is TGCGCCAGCAGCTTCTACAGGGGATCCGGGGAGCTGTTTTTT.

This clone was recorded a few times. V usage is TRBV29-1 and J usage is TRBJ1-1; 7 nucleotides match TRBD1. CDR1 is SQVTM, CDR2 ANQGSEA, per germline. The CDR3 length is 11 residues. J gave up 6 bases and V 7 bases, and 5 bases lay outside the gene matches. CDR3 sequence: CSDSGQAEAFF. The CDR3 nucleotides read TGCAGCGATTCAGGACAGGCTGAAGCTTTCTTT.

CDR3 nucleotides: TGCGCCAGCAGCCAAGTAGAAGATTCCTACAATGAGCAGTTCTTC. Translated: CASSQVEDSYNEQFF. This chain uses TRBV4-1 with TRBJ2-1; D uncertain. Germline CDR1 MGHRA, CDR2 YSYEKL. The CDR3 loop spans 15 amino acids. Trimming cost V 1 base and J 1 base, with 8 bases left between them.

This clone appeared a single time. The chain joins TRBV9 to TRBJ2-7; D is perhaps TRBD2 (6 bases). Trimming removed 0 bases at V and 3 bases at J, with 13 bases between. There are 15 residues in the CDR3. Germline V CDR1 and CDR2: SGDLS, YYNGEE. The CDR3 loop is CASSVDPGDGYEQYF. The CDR3 region has the DNA TGTGCCAGCAGCGTAGACCCGGGAGACGGCTACGAGCAGTACTTC.

The chain is built from TRBV6-1 and TRBJ2-1; perhaps TRBD2 as D (6 bases). The germline gives CDR1 MNHNS, CDR2 SASEGT. This CDR3 has 15 residues. V was clipped by 6 bases and J by 3 bases, with 15 bases between them. The CDR3, as DNA: TGTGCCAGCAGAGCAGGTTGGGGGGACTACAATGAGCAGTTCTTC. Translated, it gives CASRAGWGDYNEQFF.

About this clone: Within the sample, other DNA sequences also encode this same CDR3. The V and J genes are TRBV5-4 and TRBJ2-7; 8 bases fit TRBD2. The J segment lost 7 bases and the V segment lost 4 bases, leaving 7 bases of the junction unmatched. CDR3 length equals 13 residues. The germline gives CDR1 SGHNT, CDR2 YYREEE (reference sequence). The DNA for the CDR3 is TGTGCCAGCAGCCCGGGACTAGTGGGTGAGCAGTACTTC. Translation: CASSPGLVGEQYF.

This chain links TRBV15 with TRBJ1-1; 7 bases map to TRBD1. Germline assignment: CDR1 LNHNV and CDR2 YYDKDF (reference sequence). The ends lost 0 bases at V and 5 bases at J; junction bases unmatched: 9. This CDR3 region has 16 residues. The DNA for the CDR3 is TGTGCCACCAGCAGAGAGGATAGGAGGGGGCGAACTGAAGCTTTCTTT. Translation gives CATSREDRRGRTEAFF.

This clone was seen only once. This chain links TRBV7-9 with TRBJ1-5; D is uncertain. The CDR3 runs to 14 residues. Germline V gene sequence: CDR1 SEHNR, CDR2 FQNEAQ (reference sequence). V was clipped by 0 bases and J by 7 bases, with 10 bases between them. CDR3 DNA sequence: TGTGCCAGCAGCTTAGCAGACGGCAGACAGCCCCAGCATTTT. Its translation is CASSLADGRQPQHF.

V and J are TRBV2 and TRBJ2-7, with D maybe TRBD1 (6 bases). The CDR3 sequence is 13 residues long. Germline CDR1 reads SNHLY; CDR2 reads FYNNEI. The germline V and J ends were trimmed by 7 bases and 3 bases, with 13 bases remaining between them. The CDR3 nucleotides read TGTGCCAGCAACCCAACAGGGTACTACGAGCAGTACTTC. Translated: CASNPTGYYEQYF.

The chain combines TRBV6-5 with TRBJ1-4, with TRBD1 identical over 7 bases. With 2 bases clipped from V and 4 bases from J, the junction kept 4 bases outside the gene matches. CDR1 MNHEY and CDR2 SVGAGI come from the germline V gene. The CDR3 extends over 15 amino acids. The CDR3: CASSYRGQRNEKLFF. In nucleotides, the CDR3 is TGTGCCAGCAGTTACAGGGGACAGCGTAATGAAAAACTGTTTTTT.

The chain recombines TRBV6-5 with TRBJ2-5; TRBD2 aligns across 9 bases. CDR1 and CDR2 (germline): MNHEY, SVGAGI. Trimming cost V 6 bases and J 3 bases; bases outside gene matches: 8. This CDR3 is built from 15 residues. The CDR3 nucleotides read TGTGCCAGCAGCCCACTAGCGGGTCAGGAAGAGACCCAGTACTTC. Residues: CASSPLAGQEETQYF.

The sample holds a few counts of this clone. This chain connects TRBV30 to TRBJ1-1, with 7 nucleotides matching TRBD1. Germline CDR1 reads GTSNPN; CDR2 reads SVGIG (reference sequence). V lost 3 bases to trimming and J lost 8 bases; unmatched junction nucleotides: 9. This CDR3 comprises 13 residues. The CDR3 loop reads CAWRVRGGAEAFF. The CDR3, as DNA: TGTGCCTGGAGAGTCAGGGGGGGCGCGGAAGCTTTCTTT. Full variable domain (outside the CDR3, taken from reference TRBV30 and TRBJ1-1): SQTIHQWPATLVQPVGSPLSLECTVEGTSNPNLYWYRQAAGRGLQLLFYSVGIGQISSEVPQNLSASRPQDRQFILSSKKLLLSDSGFYLCAWRVRGGAEAFFGQGTRLTVV.

This clone was recorded only once. The rearrangement joins TRBV5-1 to TRBJ1-3, with TRBD1 matching over 7 bases. Germline V gene data show CDR1 as SGHRS and CDR2 as YFSETQ. The CDR3 extends over 16 amino acids. Unmatched junction bases numbered 7, after V lost 4 bases and J lost 0 bases. The CDR3 loop is CASSPAWDSSGNTIYF. CDR3 nucleotides: TGCGCCAGCAGCCCAGCGTGGGACAGCTCTGGAAACACCATATATTTT.